One sample yielded the 24 T cell receptor beta chains listed below, sequenced in a study of post-analysis software for immune sequencing data. These receptors have no known antigen. Findings and caveats of the study: Relative to controls, patients had about five TRBV segments at higher frequency, with TRBV5-6, TRBV5-1 and TRBV20-1 among these.

Incorporated into the TCR beta cDNA libraries were unique molecular identifiers, which served to reduce PCR and sequencing biases. MiXCR, run by TCRdb on the PCR reads, gives a single entry per CDR3 protein. The table shows 350,000 to 450,000 distinct CDR3 sequences, with approximately 38% occurring only once. Specimen: blood. Source of these receptors: a girl aged 10 to 17 with multiple sclerosis.

Remarks on this clonotype: Germline and junction disagree at one end, which may indicate a read error. This chain joins TRBV7-7 and TRBJ2-7, with TRBD1 identical over 8 bases. The DNA end lines up better with TRBJ2-5; the J call may be wrong. The V gene's germline CDR1 is SSHAT and CDR2 FNYEAQ (reference sequence). This CDR3 comprises 15 residues. The CDR3 region has the DNA TGTGCTAGCAGCTCCGAAGGACAGGGACAAGAGACCCAGTACTTC. Translation: CASSSEGQGQETQYF.

This chain uses TRBV4-1 with TRBJ1-4; D is uncertain. V lost 3 bases to trimming and J lost 3 bases, with 5 bases between them. Germline values: CDR1 MGHRA, CDR2 YSYEKL. The CDR3 consists of 13 residues. The DNA of the CDR3 is TGCGCCAGCAGCCACAGCCCTAATGAAAAACTGTTTTTT. Translated: CASSHSPNEKLFF.

The chain links TRBV2 to TRBJ1-2, with D possibly TRBD1 on 5 matching bases. Germline V lookup: CDR1 SNHLY, CDR2 FYNNEI. Trimming took off 0 bases at V and 4 bases at J, with 15 bases between the two ends. The length of the CDR3 is 16 residues. CDR3 DNA: TGTGCCAGCAGTGAAGCCGGGGCCCTCCTCGGCTATGGCTACACCTTC. Amino acids: CASSEAGALLGYGYTF.

CDR3 bases: TGTGCCAGCAGGAGGACAGGGGGCGAGCAGTACTTC. Its protein product is CASRRTGGEQYF. The chain carries TRBV11-2 and TRBJ2-4, with 10 bases matching TRBD1. The closer fit of TRBJ2-7 to the DNA end suggests the J call may be wrong. Germline lookup yields CDR1 SGHAT and CDR2 FQNNGV. CDR3 length equals 12 residues.

Only a few counts were recorded for this clonotype. The junction does not match germline at one end; this may be a read error. The chain carries TRBV4-1 and TRBJ2-3; either TRBD1 or TRBD2 may fit D (6 bases each). Germline assignment: CDR1 MGHRA and CDR2 YSYEKL. The CDR3 contains 17 residues. The CDR3 DNA sequence: TGCACCAGCAGCCAAGCCGTGGGGGGCGGGAGCACAGATACGCAGTATTTT. It codes for CTSSQAVGGGSTDTQYF.

This clonotype has only a few counts. V and J are TRBV12-3 or TRBV12-4 and TRBJ2-1; 8 bases match TRBD2. The junction had 3 bases not matched to a gene; V was cut back by 2 bases and J by 6 bases. The CDR3 consists of 14 residues. In nucleotides, the CDR3 is TGTGCCAGCAGTTTATCAACTAGCGGCAATGAGCAGTTCTTC. This encodes CASSLSTSGNEQFF.

Turning to this clonotype: A junction end diverges from the germline sequence, so it may reflect a read error. The chain carries TRBV5-1 and TRBJ1-4; 8 bases line up with TRBD1. This CDR3 is 15 amino acids long. CDR1 is SGHRS and CDR2 is YFSETQ in the germline V gene. CDR3 nucleotide sequence: TGCGTCAGCAGGCGGGACAGGTCCCTTAATGAAAAACTGTTTTTT. This codes for CVSRRDRSLNEKLFF.

V gene TRBV6-5 combines with J gene TRBJ1-1; D is unclear. Germline CDR1 is MNHEY and CDR2 is SVGAGI. The V end was cut by 2 bases, the J end by 1 base, with 8 bases between. CDR3 length: 14 amino acids. As DNA, the CDR3 is TGTGCCAGCAGTTACACCTCTGAGAACACTGAAGCTTTCTTT. It specifies CASSYTSENTEAFF.

This clonotype was detected only once. The chain couples TRBV3-1 to TRBJ2-5, with no clear D. The DNA end is a closer match to TRBJ2-7, so the J assignment may be wrong. Germline values: CDR1 LGHDT, CDR2 YNNKEL (reference sequence). The length of the CDR3 is 13 residues. CDR3: CASSQDPTDEQYF. CDR3 nucleotides: TGTGCCAGCAGCCAAGACCCGACGGACGAGCAGTACTTC.

This clonotype was seen only once. The V gene is TRBV6-5, the J gene TRBJ1-1; D is undetermined. The CDR3 sequence is 13 residues long. Germline V gene lookup returns CDR1 MNHEY and CDR2 SVGAGI. V was clipped by 3 bases and J by 8 bases, with 13 bases between them. The CDR3 DNA is TGTGCCAGCAGTTATCAGGAGCCCCCCGAAGCTTTCTTT. This sequence encodes CASSYQEPPEAFF.

This clonotype was found many times. The chain uses TRBV6-5 and TRBJ2-7; D call uncertain. The CDR3 extends over 13 amino acids. The ends were cut back, 4 bases at V and 2 bases at J, with 9 bases in the middle. Germline CDR1 MNHEY, CDR2 SVGAGI. The CDR3 region has the DNA TGTGCCAGCAGTTTCGGTGACACCTACGAGCAGTACTTC. Residues: CASSFGDTYEQYF.

This clonotype appeared a few times. The V and J genes are TRBV12-3 or TRBV12-4 and TRBJ2-4; TRBD1 matches 8 bases. The CDR3 totals 14 residues. V was clipped by 6 bases and J by 6 bases; unmatched bases: 7. The CDR3, as DNA: TGTGCCAGCAGCCAGGGACAGGTCCCAAACATTCAGTACTTC. It specifies CASSQGQVPNIQYF.

This rearrangement joins TRBV7-9 to TRBJ2-7; 10 positions agree with TRBD1. Per the germline V gene, CDR1 is SEHNR and CDR2 is FQNEAQ (reference sequence). Trimming at V came to 5 bases and at J to 6 bases, leaving 10 bases not matched to a gene. The CDR3 is 15 residues long. The CDR3: CASSPPGQGISEQYF. The CDR3 region has the DNA TGTGCCAGCAGCCCCCCGGGACAGGGGATAAGCGAGCAGTACTTC.

This clonotype has only a few counts. The CDR3 loop reads CASARAGVSYNEQFF. The CDR3 DNA reads as TGCGCCAGCGCAAGGGCAGGGGTCTCCTACAATGAGCAGTTCTTC. The J gene is TRBJ2-1, the V gene TRBV5-1; maybe TRBD1 (6 bases). Between the trimmed V and J ends, which lost 7 bases and 0 bases, there was a span of 14 bases. This CDR3 spans 15 amino acids. Germline-derived CDR1 and CDR2 are SGHRS and YFSETQ.

V usage is TRBV20-1 and J usage is TRBJ2-7, with D possibly matching TRBD1 (6 bases). Per germline, CDR1 DFQATT and CDR2 SNEGSKA (reference sequence). With 0 bases removed from V and 3 bases from J, the gap between germline ends came to 9 bases. The CDR3 consists of 13 residues. The chain's CDR3 is CSARDQGSYEQYF. Written as DNA, the CDR3 is TGCAGTGCTAGAGATCAGGGGAGCTACGAGCAGTACTTC.

This clonotype turned up a few times. V gene TRBV4-3 combines with J gene TRBJ2-1; D is possibly TRBD1 (6 bases). This CDR3 is 14 amino acids long. V was pared by 0 bases and J by 3 bases, with 6 bases between. Per the germline V gene, CDR1 is LGHNA and CDR2 is YSLEER. For the CDR3, the DNA is TGCGCCAGCAGCCAAGAGACAGGCTACAATGAGCAGTTCTTC. Translating it yields CASSQETGYNEQFF.

In its sample, this clonotype was seen a few times. The chain links TRBV7-8 to TRBJ2-3, with no clear D. The CDR3 runs 13 residues. From germline, CDR1 is SGHVS and CDR2 FQNEAQ. V dropped 5 bases and J dropped 3 bases, with 9 bases sitting between them. CDR3 nucleotide sequence: TGTGCCAGCAGCCCCCCTGAAACAGATACGCAGTATTTT. As protein: CASSPPETDTQYF.

The V call is TRBV7-9, the J call TRBJ2-1, with TRBD2 matching over 11 bases. Trimming cost V 1 base and J 7 bases; bases outside gene matches: 3. The length of the CDR3 is 15 residues. Germline V gene data show CDR1 as SEHNR and CDR2 as FQNEAQ (reference sequence). CDR3: CASSLEVAGGNEQFF. The CDR3 DNA is TGTGCCAGCAGCTTAGAGGTAGCGGGGGGGAATGAGCAGTTCTTC.

CDR3 amino acids: CASSFGTGGRETQYF. In nucleotides, the CDR3 is TGTGCCAGCAGCTTCGGGACAGGGGGCCGGGAGACCCAGTACTTC. This chain joins TRBV5-5 and TRBJ2-5; TRBD1 matches 12 bases. Germline values: CDR1 SGHKS, CDR2 YYEKEE (reference sequence). The V and J ends lost 2 bases and 5 bases, in that order; junction bases with no gene match: 4. The CDR3 runs to 15 residues.

CDR3 sequence reads: CASRADLRDTEAFF. The CDR3 nucleotides are TGTGCCAGCAGGGCGGACCTACGGGACACTGAAGCTTTCTTT. V gene TRBV7-9 combines with J gene TRBJ1-1, with D hard to call. The germline gives CDR1 SEHNR, CDR2 FQNEAQ (reference sequence). Trimming shortened V by 6 bases and J by 3 bases, and 14 bases separated the two germline ends. CDR3 length equals 14 residues.

This clonotype was counted a single time. A much bigger clone sits one base away, suggesting this may be a read error. This rearrangement joins TRBV9 to TRBJ2-1; D is possibly TRBD2 (6 bases). The germline V gene encodes CDR1 SGDLS and CDR2 YYNGEE. Trimming cost V 3 bases and J 6 bases, with 19 bases left between them. CDR3 length: 16 residues. CDR3 in amino acids: CASSGGLGTGGNEQFF. CDR3 DNA sequence: TGTGCCAGCAGCGGAGGCTTGGGGACTGGCGGCAATGAGCAGTTCTTC.

The CDR3 region has the DNA TGTGCCAGCCAGGGATTTGGGGAGCAGTACTTC. Its protein product is CASQGFGEQYF. The V gene is TRBV6-1, the J gene TRBJ2-4; D is possibly TRBD1 or TRBD2 (5 bases each). Germline CDR1 reads MNHNS; CDR2 reads SASEGT. This CDR3 contains 11 residues. V shed 8 bases and J shed 13 bases, with 15 bases lying between them.

The chain links TRBV5-1 to TRBJ2-7; D remains unclear. Trimming took off 0 bases at V and 6 bases at J, with 10 bases between the two ends. Germline CDR1 reads SGHRS; CDR2 reads YFSETQ. The CDR3 is 13 residues long. In DNA form, the CDR3 reads TGCGCCAGCAGCTTGGAGGTGGCTGGCGAGCAGTACTTC. It encodes CASSLEVAGEQYF. The complete variable domain, with remaining parts taken from reference TRBV5-1 and TRBJ2-7, reads KAGVTQTPRYLIKTRGQQVTLSCSPISGHRSVSWYQQTPGQGLQFLFEYFSETQRNKGNFPGRFSGRQFSNSRSEMNVSTLELGDSALYLCASSLEVAGEQYFGPGTRLTVT.

This clonotype appeared a few times. The chain couples TRBV6-4 to TRBJ2-1; D may match TRBD1 or TRBD2 (6 bases each). Trimming pared 3 bases from V and 5 bases from J, leaving 11 bases between. Germline loops: CDR1 MRHNA, CDR2 SNTAGT. This CDR3 region has 14 residues. Here the CDR3 reads CASSEGGPHNEQFF. In nucleotides, the CDR3 is TGTGCCAGCAGTGAAGGGGGGCCCCACAATGAGCAGTTCTTC.